These 28 T cell receptor beta chains came from one sample sequenced in a study of cytomegalovirus exposure and HLA in healthy donors. PCR primers comprised 60 Vbeta and 13 Jbeta primers. Generated by immunoSEQ multiplex PCR, the TCRdb table keeps only in-frame clones and is missing some. The sample records roughly 240,000 clones, about four fifths being singletons. The sequenced sample was PBMCs. The origin of the receptors is a woman in her thirties or forties in good health and CMV-seropositive.

This clone has only a few counts. This sequence joins TRBV6-6 and TRBJ1-3; D may be TRBD1 (6 bases). This CDR3 has 15 residues. With 6 bases removed from V and 4 bases from J, the gap between germline ends came to 16 bases. The germline CDR1 and CDR2 sequences are MNHNY and SVGAGI (reference sequence). CDR3 sequence reads: CASSILDSSGNTIYF. In nucleotides, the CDR3 is TGTGCCAGCAGCATCCTGGACAGTAGCGGAAACACCATATATTTT.

This chain connects TRBV7-2 to TRBJ2-1, with TRBD1 matching over 7 bases. V was clipped by 8 bases and J by 0 bases; unmatched bases: 4. Germline V gives CDR1 SGHTA, CDR2 FQGNSA. This CDR3 region has 14 residues. DNA of the CDR3: TGTGCCAGCGCGAGGGACAGCTCCTACAATGAGCAGTTCTTC. It is translated as CASARDSSYNEQFF.

V usage is TRBV4-3 and J usage is TRBJ1-4; 10 bases align to TRBD1. Germline V CDR1 and CDR2: LGHNA, YSLEER. The J segment lost 2 bases and the V segment lost 0 bases, leaving 12 bases of the junction unmatched. The CDR3 sequence is 20 residues long. This CDR3 is CASSQDAGQGRLRTNEKLFF. The CDR3 DNA is TGCGCCAGCAGCCAAGACGCGGGACAGGGGAGGTTAAGGACTAATGAAAAACTGTTTTTT.

The count of this clone is one. This sequence joins TRBV7-9 and TRBJ1-5, with 9 bases aligning to TRBD1. The CDR3 covers 13 residues. V lost 7 bases, J lost 7 bases, and 5 bases stayed unmatched. Germline CDR1 SEHNR, CDR2 FQNEAQ (reference sequence). The CDR3 DNA reads as TGTGCCAGCAAACAGGGGGCTGACCAGCCCCAGCATTTT. It is translated as CASKQGADQPQHF.

J is TRBJ1-1 and V is TRBV6-4; 7 nucleotides agree with TRBD1. CDR1 is MRHNA, CDR2 SNTAGT, per germline. This CDR3 has 15 residues. The ends lost 1 base at V and 5 bases at J; junction bases unmatched: 7. The CDR3 region has the DNA TGTGCCAGCAGTGACTTGGCAGGGGGTATGACTGAAGCTTTCTTT. It specifies CASSDLAGGMTEAFF.

The genes are TRBV10-3 and TRBJ1-5; TRBD1 matches at 8 bases. The CDR3 extends over 15 amino acids. The germline V gene encodes CDR1 ENHRY and CDR2 SYGVKD. J gave up 3 bases and V 3 bases, and 4 bases lay outside the gene matches. CDR3 region: CAISDRTGPNQPQHF. In DNA, the CDR3 is TGTGCCATCAGTGACCGGACAGGGCCCAATCAGCCCCAGCATTTT.

CDR3 in DNA: TGTGCCAGCAGTGAGACAGGGGGGTCCTACGAGCAGTACTTC. Residues: CASSETGGSYEQYF. The chain couples TRBV6-1 to TRBJ2-5; 9 positions agree with TRBD1. The J call could be wrong; TRBJ2-7 is a better fit for the DNA end. This CDR3 region has 14 residues. Looked up from germline, CDR1 is MNHNS and CDR2 is SASEGT.

The chain combines TRBV29-1 with TRBJ1-1; D gene unclear. This CDR3 comprises 11 residues. Germline V gene sequence: CDR1 SQVTM, CDR2 ANQGSEA. The V end was cut by 8 bases, the J end by 0 bases, with 7 bases between. CDR3 in DNA: TGCAGCATATACATGAACACTGAAGCTTTCTTT. Translation: CSIYMNTEAFF.

A note on this clone: Other DNA sequences in this specimen translate into the identical CDR3. The chain carries TRBV10-3 and TRBJ1-1; D unclear. The CDR3 spans 12 residues. Germline loops: CDR1 ENHRY, CDR2 SYGVKD. V was cut by 11 bases and J by 6 bases, with 16 bases left in between. The CDR3 sequence is CAPTEGGAEAFF. Here the CDR3 DNA reads TGTGCCCCCACAGAAGGAGGTGCTGAAGCTTTCTTT.

The table lists this clone with a count of one. This chain joins TRBV27 and TRBJ2-5; maybe TRBD1 (5 bases). The J call could be wrong; TRBJ2-7 is a better fit for the DNA end. Per the germline V gene, CDR1 is MNHEY and CDR2 is SMNVEV (reference sequence). The CDR3 runs to 12 residues. CDR3: CASSQGPYEQYF. Written as DNA, the CDR3 is TGTGCCAGCAGTCAGGGCCCCTACGAGCAGTACTTC.

The gene calls are TRBV5-6 and TRBJ2-7; TRBD2 aligns across 7 bases. Germline V lookup: CDR1 SGHDT, CDR2 YYEEEE. Losses at the gene ends were 3 bases for V and 4 bases for J; bases not matched to a gene: 7. The CDR3 length is 14 residues. CDR3 loop: CASSSRGSRYEQYF. For the CDR3, the DNA is TGTGCCAGCAGCTCGCGGGGGTCTCGGTACGAGCAGTACTTC.

This clone was counted between two and nine times. In nucleotides, the CDR3 is TGTGCCTGGAGTAGGCTAGCGGCCGGGGAGCTGTTTTTT. Encoded protein: CAWSRLAAGELFF. The rearrangement links TRBV30 to TRBJ2-2, with TRBD2 identical over 7 bases. The trim removed 2 bases at V and 6 bases at J, leaving 3 bases unmatched. CDR3 length: 13 amino acids. The germline V gene encodes CDR1 GTSNPN and CDR2 SVGIG (reference sequence).

The V call is TRBV9, the J call TRBJ2-1, with 9 bases matching TRBD2. This CDR3 comprises 17 residues. V lost 4 bases and J lost 5; bases outside the gene matches: 13. Germline lookup yields CDR1 SGDLS and CDR2 YYNGEE. The CDR3 sequence: CASSSFSGGGLDNEQFF. CDR3 nucleotides: TGTGCCAGCAGCTCCTTTAGCGGGGGAGGGCTGGACAATGAGCAGTTCTTC.

This sequence joins TRBV7-2 and TRBJ1-2, with D uncertain. Trimming pared 1 base from V and 8 bases from J, leaving 14 bases between. Germline V lookup: CDR1 SGHTA, CDR2 FQGNSA. This CDR3 is 14 amino acids long. CDR3 sequence: CASSLGVEVEGYTF. The CDR3 DNA is TGTGCCAGCAGCTTAGGGGTCGAGGTAGAGGGCTACACCTTC.

The chain is built from TRBV6-1 and TRBJ1-1; D is perhaps TRBD1 (6 bases). Per germline, CDR1 MNHNS and CDR2 SASEGT. The CDR3 has 13 amino acids. V lost 6 bases, J lost 1 base, and 9 bases lay in between. Here the CDR3 DNA reads TGTGCCAGCAGCCCCAGGGGGAACACTGAAGCTTTCTTT. Its protein product is CASSPRGNTEAFF.

The rearrangement links TRBV6-5 to TRBJ1-1; D ambiguous. V was trimmed by 6 bases and J by 0 bases, leaving 14 bases between them. There are 15 residues in the CDR3. CDR1 and CDR2 from the germline V gene are MNHEY and SVGAGI. CDR3 loop: CASSTVTVLNTEAFF. The CDR3 bases are TGTGCCAGCAGCACCGTTACAGTCCTGAACACTGAAGCTTTCTTT.

This chain uses TRBV2 with TRBJ2-1, with TRBD2 matching 7 bases. V shed 1 base and J 8 bases; nucleotides not matched to a gene: 8. Germline loops: CDR1 SNHLY, CDR2 FYNNEI. CDR3 length: 15 amino acids. For the CDR3, the DNA is TGTGCCAGCAGTGAAGGGTGGCTAGCGGCACATGAGCAGTTCTTC. Residues: CASSEGWLAAHEQFF.

The chain recombines TRBV4-2 with TRBJ1-2; the match to TRBD1 covers 8 bases. Germline V gene data show CDR1 as LGHNA and CDR2 as YNFKEQ. Germline trimming cut 1 base from V and 2 bases from J; bases unmatched to any gene: 3. The CDR3 is made up of 15 amino acids. The CDR3 nucleotides read TGTGCCAGCAGCCAAGGTGCAGGGGGCAACTATGGCTACACCTTC. Residues: CASSQGAGGNYGYTF.

The chain links TRBV6-1 to TRBJ1-1, with 10 bases fitting TRBD1. Germline V CDR1 and CDR2: MNHNS, SASEGT. V shed 6 bases and J 3 bases; nucleotides not matched to a gene: 7. The CDR3 totals 15 residues. CDR3 residues: CASRGTGVSDTEAFF. The DNA of the CDR3 is TGTGCCAGCAGGGGGACAGGGGTTTCGGACACTGAAGCTTTCTTT.

The chain employs TRBV11-2 and TRBJ1-3; 8 bases line up with TRBD1. There are 15 residues in the CDR3. The J segment lost 4 bases and the V segment lost 5 bases, leaving 7 bases of the junction unmatched. Germline loops: CDR1 SGHAT, CDR2 FQNNGV. The CDR3 DNA reads TGTGCCAGCAGCACAGGACAGGGTTCCGGAAACACCATATATTTT. This translates into CASSTGQGSGNTIYF.

The gene calls are TRBV4-1 and TRBJ2-3; the match to TRBD2 covers 10 bases. The germline V gene has CDR1 MGHRA and CDR2 YSYEKL. This CDR3 is 19 amino acids long. V trimming: 2 bases; J trimming: 2 bases; junction bases outside the gene matches: 13. The chain's CDR3 is CASSQRAASGGPFTDTQYF. In DNA, the CDR3 is TGCGCCAGCAGCCAACGTGCGGCTAGCGGGGGACCCTTCACAGATACGCAGTATTTT.

The CDR3 spells CATRPLAGVGEQFF. The CDR3 DNA is TGTGCCACCCGGCCACTAGCGGGGGTCGGGGAGCAGTTCTTC. The chain joins TRBV5-4 to TRBJ2-1, with 11 bases identical to TRBD2. The CDR3 runs to 14 residues. CDR1 is SGHNT, CDR2 YYREEE, per germline (reference sequence). The junction had 12 bases not matched to a gene; V was cut back by 9 bases and J by 10 bases. The full variable domain, with the rest looked up from reference TRBV5-4 and TRBJ2-1, is ETGVTQSPTHLIKTRGQQVTLRCSSQSGHNTVSWYQQALGQGPQFIFQYYREEENGRGNFPPRFSGLQFPNYSSELNVNALELDDSALYLCATRPLAGVGEQFFGPGTRLTVL.

This clone has a handful of counts. This sequence joins TRBV19 and TRBJ2-3, with TRBD1 matching 10 bases. CDR1 LNHDA and CDR2 SQIVND come from the germline V gene (reference sequence). There are 16 residues in the CDR3. V trimming: 7 bases; J trimming: 1 base; junction bases outside the gene matches: 8. Here the CDR3 reads CASTDKGTGGTDTQYF. DNA for the CDR3: TGTGCCAGTACTGATAAAGGGACAGGGGGCACAGATACGCAGTATTTT.

The rearrangement joins TRBV9 to TRBJ2-2, with a tentative D call TRBD1 (6 bases). Germline-derived CDR1 and CDR2 are SGDLS and YYNGEE. This CDR3 spans 16 amino acids. Trimming took 5 bases from V and 0 from J, leaving 14 bases between them. The CDR3 DNA is TGTGCCAGCAGAAAAACAGGGTCGGCGAACACCGGGGAGCTGTTTTTT. It is translated as CASRKTGSANTGELFF.

The chain employs TRBV6-5 and TRBJ1-1; weak D call: TRBD1 (6 bases). Germline loops: CDR1 MNHEY, CDR2 SVGAGI. This CDR3 contains 15 residues. V gave up 6 bases and J gave up 2 bases, with 16 bases separating them. The CDR3 here is CASSAPPRGNTEAFF. The CDR3 DNA is TGTGCCAGCAGCGCGCCCCCCAGGGGCAACACTGAAGCTTTCTTT.

Remarks on this clone: Other DNA sequences in the same sample also yield this CDR3. The chain couples TRBV6-5 to TRBJ2-2; D gene ambiguous. V gave up 6 bases and J gave up 4 bases, with 3 bases separating them. The CDR3 is made up of 11 amino acids. Germline V lookup: CDR1 MNHEY, CDR2 SVGAGI. Here the CDR3 DNA reads TGTGCCAGCAGCCGCACCGGGGAGCTGTTTTTT. As protein: CASSRTGELFF.

This clone occurred a few times. The chain couples TRBV6-5 to TRBJ2-7, with 11 bases identical to TRBD2. The CDR3 runs to 15 residues. Germline loops: CDR1 MNHEY, CDR2 SVGAGI. V trimming: 6 bases; J trimming: 0 bases; junction bases outside the gene matches: 4. The CDR3 loop is CASRDLAGGSYEQYF. The CDR3 region has the DNA TGTGCCAGCAGGGACCTAGCGGGAGGCTCCTACGAGCAGTACTTC.

The V gene is TRBV5-1, the J gene TRBJ2-5; 7 bases line up with TRBD1. Trimming at V came to 4 bases and at J to 5 bases, leaving 8 bases not matched to a gene. Germline V gene sequence: CDR1 SGHRS, CDR2 YFSETQ. The CDR3 contains 14 residues. Here the CDR3 DNA reads TGCGCCAGCAGCCCCTACAGGGGTTGGGAGACCCAGTACTTC. Protein sequence: CASSPYRGWETQYF.